The rows below give T cell receptor beta chains drawn from one sample of a study of shared clonotypes between healthy human individuals. The protocol was immunoSEQ multiplex PCR, while the TCRdb copy is restricted to in-frame clones and leaves out a portion. The data hold 1.6 million or so clones, with around 95% observed a single time. What was sequenced was naive CD4+ T cells sorted from blood. These TCRs come from a man aged 25-40 years in good health. Both conserved end residues are part of each CDR3. Each record gives: J gene, V gene, D gene, clone size, CDR3 DNA, CDR3 protein. D genes are given only for firm matches. Rows may omit the clone size; those that give it use once, few, many or a size class.

>TRBJ2-7|TRBV7-9|TRBD2|-
TGTGCCAGCTCCCGAAAGGCGGGAGGGCCCCACGAGCAGTACTTC
CASSRKAGGPHEQYF
>TRBJ2-7|TRBV30|-|-
TGTGCCTGGAGTAGGGGGGCTTCGTACGAGCAGTACTTC
CAWSRGASYEQYF
>TRBJ2-7|TRBV10-3|-|-
TGTGCCATCAGTGAGTCGGGGGACTACGAGCAGTACTTC
CAISESGDYEQYF
>TRBJ2-2|TRBV7-6|TRBD2|once
TGTGCCAGCAGCTTAGGGGCTAGCGGGAGGGCCGCCGGGGAGCTGTTTTTT
CASSLGASGRAAGELFF
>TRBJ2-1|TRBV6-1|TRBD2|-
TGTGCCAGCAGTGCACTAGCGGGAGGTTCCAATGAGCAGTTCTTC
CASSALAGGSNEQFF
>TRBJ2-7|TRBV28|-|-
TGTGCCAGCAGTTCACCGACTAACCCATCCTACGAGCAGTACTTC
CASSSPTNPSYEQYF
>TRBJ2-3|TRBV6-5|-|-
TGTGCCAGCAAAATTAGTCACGGACTTGATACGCAGTATTTT
CASKISHGLDTQYF
>TRBJ2-2|TRBV7-6|-|-
TGTGCCAGCAGCTTAGGAGTTTCGTCCGGGGAGCTGTTTTTT
CASSLGVSSGELFF
>TRBJ2-6|TRBV28|-|-
TGTGCCAGCAGTTTCCTGGGGGGATCTGGGGCCAACGTCCTGACTTTC
CASSFLGGSGANVLTF
>TRBJ2-2|TRBV18|-|-
TGTGCCAGCTCACCACTAGGGAGCACCGGGGAGCTGTTTTTT
CASSPLGSTGELFF
>TRBJ2-3|TRBV4-3|TRBD2|-
TGCGCCAGCAGCCAGGGACTAGCGGGGAAAGCAACAGATACGCAGTATTTT
CASSQGLAGKATDTQYF
>TRBJ2-3|TRBV7-9|-|-
TGTGCCAGCAGCTTAGGGGCCTCGCTGGTCACAGATACGCAGTATTTT
CASSLGASLVTDTQYF
>TRBJ2-7|TRBV19|-|-
TGTGCCAGTAGTAAGGGAGGTTTCTTGATGACCCCGTTCTACGAGCAGTACTTC
CASSKGGFLMTPFYEQYF
>TRBJ1-3|TRBV5-5|TRBD1|-
TGTGCCAGCAGCTATGACAGGGTCTCTGGAAACACCATATATTTT
CASSYDRVSGNTIYF
>TRBJ1-2|TRBV2|TRBD1|-
TGTGCCAGCTCAACGGACAGGCTCTATGGCTACACCTTC
CASSTDRLYGYTF
>TRBJ1-5|TRBV7-9|TRBD1|-
TGTGCCAGCAGCAACTGGGACAGGGAGGGAACAATGCTCCAGCATTTT
CASSNWDREGTMLQHF
>TRBJ2-1|TRBV7-2|-|-
TGTGCCAGCAGCTTAGTTGGGGCTAGCAATGAGCAGTTCTTC
CASSLVGASNEQFF
>TRBJ2-7|TRBV2|-|-
TGTGCCAGCAGGGCCAGGGATAAGTCCTACGAGCAGTACTTC
CASRARDKSYEQYF
>TRBJ1-2|TRBV7-2|-|-
TGTGCCAGCAGCTTAGATGGGGGACCCAACTATGGCTACACCTTC
CASSLDGGPNYGYTF
>TRBJ2-4|TRBV27|-|-
TGTGCCAGCAGTCCTAACCTAAAGGGAAACATTCAGTACTTC
CASSPNLKGNIQYF
>TRBJ2-5|TRBV9|-|-
TGTGCCAGCAGCGTAAACAGCCAAGAGACCCAGTACTTC
CASSVNSQETQYF
>TRBJ2-3|TRBV2|-|once
TGTGCCAGCAGTGAAAGGGGGACAGATACGCAGTATTTT
CASSERGTDTQYF
>TRBJ2-2|TRBV5-1|TRBD1|-
TGCGCCAGCAGCTCACCGGGACAGGGGGACACCGGGGAGCTGTTTTTT
CASSSPGQGDTGELFF
>TRBJ1-1|TRBV25-1|-|once
TGTGCCAGTCCCCCCACAAAGACTTGGAACACTGAAGCTTTCTTT
CASPPTKTWNTEAFF
>TRBJ1-1|TRBV25-1|TRBD1|-
TGTGCCAGCAGTGAGAACAGGGGGGTCACTGAAGCTTTCTTT
CASSENRGVTEAFF
>TRBJ2-7|TRBV11-2|-|-
TGTGCCAGCAGCTTAGGCCGGGACCCGATCAACGAGCAGTACTTC
CASSLGRDPINEQYF
>TRBJ1-3|TRBV9|-|once
TGTGCCAGCAGCGGGGGGACGTCTGGAAACACCATATATTTT
CASSGGTSGNTIYF